These 9 T cell receptor beta chains share one sample of origin, sequenced in a study of blood T cell repertoires in COVID-19. Some clones are missing from TCRdb's copy, which holds only in-frame ones; the method was immunoSEQ multiplex PCR. The table has a few hundred thousand clones, 70% to 90% seen once. The sample was peripheral blood. These receptors originate from a woman aged 55-70 years with COVID-19, enrolled during active disease.

This chain links TRBV18 with TRBJ2-1; no reliable D call. The V gene's germline CDR1 is KGHSH and CDR2 LQKENI. This CDR3 is 14 amino acids long. Trimming removed 3 bases from V and 7 bases from J, with 13 bases in between. CDR3 in amino acids: CASSPSLVENEQFF. DNA of the CDR3: TGTGCCAGCTCACCTTCCCTCGTGGAGAATGAGCAGTTCTTC.

This chain links TRBV7-9 with TRBJ2-1; perhaps TRBD2 as D (7 bases). Germline CDR1 is SEHNR and CDR2 is FQNEAQ (reference sequence). This CDR3 contains 17 residues. The V gene lost 0 bases and the J gene lost 5 bases, with 17 bases spanning the gap. Here the CDR3 reads CASSLALGGRTNNEQFF. CDR3 bases: TGTGCCAGCAGCTTAGCCCTCGGGGGGCGTACCAACAATGAGCAGTTCTTC.

The chain is built from TRBV5-1 and TRBJ1-6; D ambiguous. CDR3 length equals 16 residues. Trimming shortened V by 4 bases and J by 0 bases, and 11 bases separated the two germline ends. CDR1 is SGHRS, CDR2 YFSETQ, per germline. CDR3 amino acids: CASSPDWSSYNSPLHF. CDR3 DNA: TGCGCCAGCAGCCCGGACTGGAGCTCCTATAATTCACCCCTCCACTTT.

This clone occurred a few times. The V call is TRBV6-6, the J call TRBJ1-4; 7 bases agree with TRBD1. CDR1 and CDR2 from the germline V gene are MNHNY and SVGAGI (reference sequence). V lost 4 bases and J lost 7; bases outside the gene matches: 9. The CDR3 length is 15 residues. DNA for the CDR3: TGTGCCAGCAGTTCCCCAGACAGGGAAGCTGAAAAACTGTTTTTT. It is translated as CASSSPDREAEKLFF.

The chain is built from TRBV2 and TRBJ1-4; the match to TRBD1 covers 7 bases. Germline V gene data show CDR1 as SNHLY and CDR2 as FYNNEI. The CDR3 runs to 14 residues. Trimming removed 3 bases from V and 7 bases from J; junction bases left unmatched: 5. CDR3 DNA: TGTGCCAGCAGTGAGCGACAGGGAGGTGAAAAACTGTTTTTT. Translating it yields CASSERQGGEKLFF.

V is TRBV4-1 and J is TRBJ2-7; D perhaps matches TRBD1 (6 bases). The V and J ends lost 2 bases and 2 bases respectively, with 13 bases between them. The CDR3 has 15 amino acids. Germline V gene data show CDR1 as MGHRA and CDR2 as YSYEKL. CDR3 DNA sequence: TGCGCCAGCAGCCAACTAACAGGGAGCGCCTACGAGCAGTACTTC. This gives the protein CASSQLTGSAYEQYF.

The J gene is TRBJ2-3, the V gene TRBV30; no clear D. The germline V and J ends were trimmed by 2 bases and 4 bases, with 10 bases remaining between them. Looked up from germline, CDR1 is GTSNPN and CDR2 is SVGIG (reference sequence). The CDR3 is made up of 13 amino acids. The CDR3: CAWSSRRADTQYF. The CDR3 coding sequence is TGTGCCTGGAGTTCGCGGCGCGCAGATACGCAGTATTTT.

V and J are TRBV6-4 and TRBJ1-2, with 9 nucleotides matching TRBD1. V was clipped by 6 bases and J by 5 bases; unmatched bases: 7. This CDR3 has 14 amino acids. Germline-derived CDR1 and CDR2 are MRHNA and SNTAGT. CDR3 amino acids: CASSPTGGGYGYTF. CDR3 bases: TGTGCCAGCAGCCCGACAGGGGGAGGGTATGGCTACACCTTC.

This chain uses TRBV5-5 with TRBJ2-1, with a possible D match to TRBD1 (5 bases). The germline V gene encodes CDR1 SGHKS and CDR2 YYEKEE (reference sequence). V was clipped by 0 bases and J by 7 bases, with 11 bases between them. There are 14 residues in the CDR3. In DNA, the CDR3 is TGTGCCAGCAGCTTGGGGGGCCGGACGAATGAGCAGTTCTTC. This codes for CASSLGGRTNEQFF.